The next 32 T cell receptor beta chains were all read from a single sample in a study of technical replicates of blood from a handful of donors. This table comes from immunoSEQ multiplex PCR, and its TCRdb copy is limited to in-frame clones, with some not included. The sample holds under 15,000 clones, approximately 96% seen once. The sequencing sample was made of PBMCs. These receptors were obtained from a human donor in good health.

This clone appeared once. The chain is built from TRBV11-2 and TRBJ2-7; perhaps TRBD1 as D (5 bases). The germline V and J ends were trimmed by 3 bases and 4 bases, with 13 bases remaining between them. Germline CDR1 reads SGHAT; CDR2 reads FQNNGV. The CDR3 loop spans 14 amino acids. CDR3 bases: TGTGCCAGCAGCTTTCCCCGGCAGGGTTACGAGCAGTACTTC. Residues: CASSFPRQGYEQYF.

The chain joins TRBV7-8 to TRBJ1-1, with D unclear. Germline CDR1 and CDR2: SGHVS and FQNEAQ. The CDR3 is 13 amino acids. V dropped 5 bases and J dropped 0 bases, with 7 bases sitting between them. CDR3 residues: CASSLDMNTEAFF. CDR3 nucleotide sequence: TGTGCCAGCAGCCTTGACATGAACACTGAAGCTTTCTTT.

The genes are TRBV6-5 and TRBJ2-6; TRBD1 might be the D (5 bases). V was clipped by 5 bases and J by 1 base, with 9 bases between them. The CDR3 runs 15 residues. In germline, CDR1 is MNHEY, CDR2 SVGAGI. This CDR3 reads CASSRGTSGANVLTF. The CDR3 DNA sequence: TGTGCCAGCAGTAGGGGCACATCTGGGGCCAACGTCCTGACTTTC.

The V and J genes are TRBV2 and TRBJ2-3, with D possibly matching TRBD2 (6 bases). Trimming took 5 bases from V and 6 from J, leaving 15 bases between them. Per germline, CDR1 SNHLY and CDR2 FYNNEI. The CDR3 has 14 amino acids. The chain's CDR3 is CASSSDYPADTQYF. The CDR3 DNA reads TGTGCCAGCAGTTCGGACTACCCCGCGGATACGCAGTATTTT.

This clone appeared a single time. The V and J genes are TRBV29-1 and TRBJ2-7; 16 nucleotides line up with TRBD2. CDR1 is SQVTM and CDR2 is ANQGSEA in the germline V gene. This CDR3 has 17 residues. After removal of 0 bases from V and 6 bases from J, the junction contained 8 bases not matched to a gene. CDR3: CSVEDPGLAGGRIEQYF. CDR3 in DNA: TGCAGCGTTGAAGACCCGGGACTAGCGGGAGGGCGAATCGAGCAGTACTTC.

The chain links TRBV2 to TRBJ2-7; 8 bases fit TRBD1. Germline V lookup: CDR1 SNHLY, CDR2 FYNNEI. This CDR3 contains 12 residues. The J segment lost 2 bases and the V segment lost 8 bases, leaving 2 bases of the junction unmatched. The chain's CDR3 is CASAGQAYEQYF. The CDR3 DNA is TGTGCCAGCGCGGGACAGGCCTACGAGCAGTACTTC.

The V call is TRBV7-2, the J call TRBJ1-1; possibly TRBD1 for D (5 bases). Germline V gene data show CDR1 as SGHTA and CDR2 as FQGNSA. V lost 1 base to trimming and J lost 2 bases, with 8 bases between them. The CDR3 spans 14 residues. DNA for the CDR3: TGTGCCAGCAGCTTAGTTCAGGGTAACACTGAAGCTTTCTTT. It is translated as CASSLVQGNTEAFF. The full variable domain, with the rest looked up from reference TRBV7-2 and TRBJ1-1, is GAGVSQSPSNKVTEKGKDVELRCDPISGHTALYWYRQSLGQGLEFLIYFQGNSAPDKSGLPSDRFSAERTGGSVSTLTIQRTQQEDSAVYLCASSLVQGNTEAFFGQGTRLTVV.

The chain couples TRBV5-1 to TRBJ1-2; D unresolved. Trimming took off 1 base at V and 6 bases at J, with 7 bases between the two ends. CDR3 length equals 12 residues. Germline-derived CDR1 and CDR2 are SGHRS and YFSETQ. This CDR3 reads CASSLSGDGYTF. The DNA of the CDR3 is TGCGCCAGCAGCTTGTCCGGGGATGGCTACACCTTC.

This chain uses TRBV28 with TRBJ2-7, with 11 bases fitting TRBD1. CDR3 length: 16 residues. Trimming cost V 5 bases and J 0 bases; bases outside gene matches: 6. Germline V gene lookup returns CDR1 MDHEN and CDR2 SYDVKM. Here the CDR3 reads CASSPWGTGGSYEQYF. As DNA, the CDR3 is TGTGCCAGCAGTCCCTGGGGGACAGGGGGCTCCTACGAGCAGTACTTC.

The chain carries TRBV13 and TRBJ2-3; the match to TRBD2 covers 7 bases. The ends lost 8 bases at V and 4 bases at J; junction bases unmatched: 12. This CDR3 is 15 amino acids long. Per the germline V gene, CDR1 is PRHDT and CDR2 is FYEKMQ (reference sequence). The CDR3 coding sequence is TGTGCCAGCCGACGATGGGAGGGCCTACCAGATACGCAGTATTTT. As protein: CASRRWEGLPDTQYF.

Details on this clone: Relative to the germline gene, one junction end is altered; a read error may explain this. This rearrangement joins TRBV5-6 to TRBJ1-2, with 8 bases identical to TRBD1. The CDR3 extends over 15 amino acids. Germline loops: CDR1 SGHDT, CDR2 YYEEEE. The DNA for the CDR3 is TGTGCCAGCAGATTGGTCGGGACAGGAGGAAGAGGCTACACCTTC. Protein: CASRLVGTGGRGYTF.

V and J are TRBV19 and TRBJ2-7; 11 nucleotides line up with TRBD2. J lost 4 bases, V lost 5 bases, and 7 bases had no gene match. The CDR3 covers 15 residues. The germline gives CDR1 LNHDA, CDR2 SQIVND (reference sequence). The CDR3 protein is CASSHQLAGVYEQYF. CDR3 DNA sequence: TGTGCCAGTAGTCACCAACTAGCGGGAGTTTACGAGCAGTACTTC.

This clone was seen once. This chain uses TRBV5-1 with TRBJ1-1; unclear D gene. The CDR3 runs 17 residues. V lost 4 bases and J lost 4, with 23 bases in between. Germline assignment: CDR1 SGHRS and CDR2 YFSETQ. The CDR3 spells CASSAGSGMGFGTEAFF. CDR3 bases: TGCGCCAGCAGCGCTGGCTCGGGAATGGGGTTCGGCACTGAAGCTTTCTTT.

The chain joins TRBV5-1 to TRBJ2-7; possibly TRBD2 for D (6 bases). The CDR3 is 14 amino acids. V was trimmed by 6 bases and J by 0 bases, leaving 13 bases between them. Germline-derived CDR1 and CDR2 are SGHRS and YFSETQ. CDR3: CASTTGGSSYEQYF. In DNA, the CDR3 is TGCGCCAGCACGACTGGGGGGAGCTCCTACGAGCAGTACTTC.

This sequence joins TRBV4-2 and TRBJ2-7; D is perhaps TRBD2 (5 bases). The CDR3 loop spans 16 amino acids. Looked up from germline, CDR1 is LGHNA and CDR2 is YNFKEQ. V lost 0 bases and J lost 0, with 12 bases in between. The CDR3: CASSQESGRGSYEQYF. CDR3 DNA: TGTGCCAGCAGCCAAGAATCTGGACGGGGCTCCTACGAGCAGTACTTC.

The chain carries TRBV5-1 and TRBJ2-7; possibly TRBD1 for D (7 bases). V was pared by 4 bases and J by 1 base, with 18 bases between. The CDR3 loop spans 16 amino acids. Looked up from germline, CDR1 is SGHRS and CDR2 is YFSETQ. In DNA, the CDR3 is TGCGCCAGCAGCCCCAGACAGGGAGGTGTGTCCTACGAGCAGTACTTC. Translation gives CASSPRQGGVSYEQYF.

CDR3 residues: CASSLPGGSSDTQYF. CDR3 nucleotides: TGTGCCAGCAGCCTTCCAGGGGGGAGTTCAGATACGCAGTATTTT. V and J are TRBV5-6 and TRBJ2-3, with a tentative D call TRBD1 (7 bases). Trimming left V 4 bases short and J 4 bases short, with 16 bases between. The CDR3 has 15 residues. From germline, CDR1 is SGHDT and CDR2 YYEEEE. Using reference TRBV5-6 and TRBJ2-3 for the parts outside the CDR3, the full variable domain is DAGVTQSPTHLIKTRGQQVTLRCSPKSGHDTVSWYQQALGQGPQFIFQYYEEEERQRGNFPDRFSGHQFPNYSSELNVNALLLGDSALYLCASSLPGGSSDTQYFGPGTRLTVL.

This CDR3 reads CASRQGNTQYF. DNA for the CDR3: TGTGCCAGCAGGCAGGGGAATACGCAGTATTTT. The rearrangement uses TRBV6-5 and TRBJ2-3; possibly TRBD1 for D (6 bases). Trimming shortened V by 6 bases and J by 7 bases, and 8 bases separated the two germline ends. This CDR3 is 11 amino acids long. Germline CDR1 is MNHEY and CDR2 is SVGAGI.

The chain carries TRBV5-1 and TRBJ2-3, with 12 positions matching TRBD2. After removal of 5 bases from V and 4 bases from J, the junction contained 5 bases not matched to a gene. The germline V gene encodes CDR1 SGHRS and CDR2 YFSETQ. This CDR3 has 15 amino acids. CDR3 in amino acids: CASSPSSGGADTQYF. CDR3 nucleotide sequence: TGCGCCAGCAGTCCCTCTAGCGGGGGGGCAGATACGCAGTATTTT.

The chain combines TRBV18 with TRBJ1-3; D unresolved. Germline values: CDR1 KGHSH, CDR2 LQKENI. V lost 2 bases and J 7 bases, leaving 15 bases between the germline ends. CDR3 length: 15 residues. The CDR3 region has the DNA TGTGCCAGCTCACCAGCAGGATATCTGTTCAACACCATATATTTT. It is translated as CASSPAGYLFNTIYF.

The chain combines TRBV4-1 with TRBJ1-4, with no clear D. This CDR3 region has 19 residues. Trimming removed 2 bases at V and 7 bases at J, with 26 bases between. CDR1 is MGHRA and CDR2 is YSYEKL in the germline V gene. The CDR3 region has the DNA TGCGCCAGCAGCCAACCCTGGGATAGCGGGTCCCGCAACGGTGAAAAACTGTTTTTT. Translating it yields CASSQPWDSGSRNGEKLFF.

V gene TRBV7-9 combines with J gene TRBJ1-5, with 7 bases aligning to TRBD1. This CDR3 has 14 residues. Looked up from germline, CDR1 is SEHNR and CDR2 is FQNEAQ (reference sequence). V lost 5 bases and J lost 4; bases outside the gene matches: 5. The CDR3 DNA reads as TGTGCCAGCAGCCTTTCAGGGGGAAATCAGCCCCAGCATTTT. Translation gives CASSLSGGNQPQHF.

V and J are TRBV2 and TRBJ2-3; TRBD2 agrees at 10 bases. The junction had 9 bases not matched to a gene; V was cut back by 6 bases and J by 6 bases. CDR3 size: 15 residues. The germline gives CDR1 SNHLY, CDR2 FYNNEI. CDR3 DNA: TGTGCCAGCAGCACACTAGCGGGACAGAGCGATACGCAGTATTTT. It is translated as CASSTLAGQSDTQYF.

The chain joins TRBV27 to TRBJ2-7, with 10 bases aligning to TRBD1. Germline V gene data show CDR1 as MNHEY and CDR2 as SMNVEV (reference sequence). V was pared by 7 bases and J by 3 bases, with 12 bases of the junction left unmatched. This CDR3 is built from 16 residues. The CDR3 is CASISPRQGAIYEQYF. For the CDR3, the DNA is TGTGCCAGCATTTCCCCCCGACAGGGGGCAATCTACGAGCAGTACTTC.

J is TRBJ1-2 and V is TRBV28; D call uncertain. The V end lost 5 bases, the J end lost 3 bases, and 13 bases lay between the germline ends. Per the germline V gene, CDR1 is MDHEN and CDR2 is SYDVKM. The CDR3 sequence is 14 residues long. The CDR3 here is CASSLSGLDYGYTF. In DNA, the CDR3 is TGTGCCAGCAGTCTCAGCGGGTTGGACTATGGCTACACCTTC.

This sequence joins TRBV10-2 and TRBJ1-1; D is ambiguous. The V gene's germline CDR1 is WSHSY and CDR2 SAAADI. Deletions cut 8 bases from V and 0 bases from J, with 10 bases between. The CDR3 runs 13 residues. This CDR3 is CASRGAMNTEAFF. Written as DNA, the CDR3 is TGCGCCAGCCGGGGAGCCATGAACACTGAAGCTTTCTTT.

This clone was recorded once. This chain links TRBV5-1 with TRBJ2-7; 9 positions agree with TRBD2. V was clipped by 5 bases and J by 9 bases; unmatched bases: 9. CDR3 length equals 13 residues. Germline V gives CDR1 SGHRS, CDR2 YFSETQ. As DNA, the CDR3 is TGCGCCAGCAGGGTAGCGGGAGACTCCGGGCAGTACTTC. This encodes CASRVAGDSGQYF. The whole variable domain, remainder taken from reference TRBV5-1 and TRBJ2-7, is KAGVTQTPRYLIKTRGQQVTLSCSPISGHRSVSWYQQTPGQGLQFLFEYFSETQRNKGNFPGRFSGRQFSNSRSEMNVSTLELGDSALYLCASRVAGDSGQYFGPGTRLTVT.

V usage is TRBV5-1 and J usage is TRBJ2-3; D might be TRBD1 (6 bases). Trimming pared 0 bases from V and 0 bases from J, leaving 11 bases between. The CDR3 runs 16 residues. Per germline, CDR1 SGHRS and CDR2 YFSETQ. As DNA, the CDR3 is TGCGCCAGCAGCTTGGCAGGACAGTTAAGCACAGATACGCAGTATTTT. This translates into CASSLAGQLSTDTQYF.

This chain links TRBV5-1 with TRBJ2-3; 9 bases match TRBD2. CDR1 and CDR2 from the germline V gene are SGHRS and YFSETQ. With 4 bases clipped from V and 2 bases from J, the junction kept 2 bases outside the gene matches. The CDR3 is made up of 14 amino acids. The DNA of the CDR3 is TGCGCCAGCAGCCTAGCGGGGAACACAGATACGCAGTATTTT. Protein sequence: CASSLAGNTDTQYF.

The genes are TRBV6-5 and TRBJ2-7, with TRBD1 as a possible D gene (6 bases). The V gene's germline CDR1 is MNHEY and CDR2 SVGAGI. Between the trimmed V and J ends, which lost 8 bases and 4 bases, there was a span of 15 bases. The CDR3 has 13 amino acids. In DNA, the CDR3 is TGTGCCAGCCAATCACAGGGATCGTACGAGCAGTACTTC. Its translation is CASQSQGSYEQYF.

The chain joins TRBV28 to TRBJ2-5, with D perhaps TRBD2 (6 bases). The CDR3 covers 14 residues. Germline CDR1 MDHEN, CDR2 SYDVKM. Trimming stripped 5 bases from V and 5 bases from J, with 15 bases between. CDR3 residues: CASSIIGGPETQYF. DNA of the CDR3: TGTGCCAGCAGTATTATCGGAGGGCCGGAGACCCAGTACTTC.

J is TRBJ2-1 and V is TRBV6-5, with 7 positions matching TRBD2. The V and J ends lost 0 bases and 6 bases, in that order; junction bases with no gene match: 8. Germline CDR1 reads MNHEY; CDR2 reads SVGAGI. This CDR3 has 16 amino acids. In DNA, the CDR3 is TGTGCCAGCAGTTACTCGGCGCGGGAGTACCCCAATGAGCAGTTCTTC. Translation: CASSYSAREYPNEQFF.